This T cell receptor (beta chain) derives from a study of blood T cell repertoires in COVID-19. Study information: Researchers got acute and convalescent COVID-19 samples from the United States, Italy and Spain. The cDNA or gDNA used as material had been derived from T cells, B-cell-depleted T cells, or PBMCs.

As processed by the authors: Amplification of reference gene primers was used by the study to estimate nucleated cell counts. The data were produced by immunoSEQ multiplex PCR, yet TCRdb's version contains in-frame clones alone and is incomplete. For V, J and clone size, that table is used; D and trimming come from the DNA. The sample shows 250,000 to 300,000 clones, about 88% of them seen only once. Material for sequencing was peripheral blood. This receptor was identified in a woman between 35 and 50 years old who had recovered from COVID-19.

The CDR3 bases are TGTGCCAGCAGCTTACAGGCGATCCTGAACACTGAAGCTTTCTTT. Encoded protein: CASSLQAILNTEAFF. V is TRBV7-3 and J is TRBJ1-1, with no clear D. With 2 bases removed from V and 0 bases from J, the gap between germline ends came to 10 bases. Germline V gene data show CDR1 as SGHTA and CDR2 as FQGTGA. The CDR3 covers 15 residues.